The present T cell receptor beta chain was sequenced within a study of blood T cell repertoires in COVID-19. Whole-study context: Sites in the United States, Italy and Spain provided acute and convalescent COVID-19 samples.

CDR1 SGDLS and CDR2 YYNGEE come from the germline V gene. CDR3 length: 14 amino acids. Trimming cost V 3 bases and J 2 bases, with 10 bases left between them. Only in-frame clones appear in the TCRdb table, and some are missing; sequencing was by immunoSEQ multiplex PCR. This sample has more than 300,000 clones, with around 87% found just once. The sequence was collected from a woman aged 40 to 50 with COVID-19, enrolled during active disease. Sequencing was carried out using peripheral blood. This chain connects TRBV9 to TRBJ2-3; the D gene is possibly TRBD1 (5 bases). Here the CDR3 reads CASSEDSATDTQYF. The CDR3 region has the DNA TGTGCCAGCAGCGAAGACAGTGCCACAGATACGCAGTATTTT.